This entry concerns a single TCR beta chain. Sequencing involved patients with CD8+CD57+ cell expansion previously shown by flow cytometry. This sample is part of a study of CD8+CD57+ T cells in acquired aplastic anemia. Genomic DNA templated the TCR beta VDJ and CDR3 profiling. TCRdb processed the reads anew with MiXCR; each CDR3 protein has one entry. This sample has approximately 130,000 distinct CDR3 sequences, with 55% to 70% found just once. The CDR3 contains 12 residues. V lost 7 bases and J lost 6; bases outside the gene matches: 6. Germline CDR1 is SQVTM and CDR2 is ANQGSEA. The source of this sequence is a human donor with aplastic anemia. Sequences were obtained from sorted CD4+, CD8+, or CD8+CD57+ T cells (not recorded which) from PBMCs. The V and J genes are TRBV29-1 and TRBJ1-1, with 9 bases lining up with TRBD1. CDR3 protein: CSAGQGRPEAFF. CDR3 nucleotides: TGCAGCGCTGGACAGGGGAGACCTGAAGCTTTCTTT.